At least ten counts were recorded for the clone carrying this T cell receptor (beta chain). TCRdb fed the 5' RACE reads into MiXCR, producing one record per CDR3 protein. The sample includes some 60,000 distinct CDR3 sequences, around a tenth of them seen just once. These data originate in a study of neurological immune-mediated disorders. CDR3 length: 16 amino acids. With 1 base removed from V and 0 bases from J, the gap between germline ends came to 14 bases. The V gene's germline CDR1 is SGHRS and CDR2 YFSETQ. Time point meaning: longitudinal time-point 2. The chain links TRBV5-1 to TRBJ2-7, with a possible D match to TRBD1 (6 bases). The source is a man aged 30 to 39 in good health. Sequenced material: PBMCs. The CDR3 spells CASSLNRVLGSYEQYF. The CDR3 DNA reads TGCGCCAGCAGCTTGAACAGGGTTCTGGGCTCCTACGAGCAGTACTTC.